These T cell receptor beta chains were read from a single sample in a study of shared clonotypes between healthy human individuals. Using immunoSEQ multiplex PCR, the repertoire was profiled, and TCRdb retains in-frame clones only, with some absent. The table includes hundreds of thousands of clones, almost 97% detected once. The sequenced material came from naive CD4+ T cells sorted from blood. The receptors originated from a woman aged 25 to 39 in good health. Each CDR3 is given with its conserved first and last residue. D genes are given only for firm matches. The size entry is marked missing in some rows and otherwise reads once, few, many or a size class.

>NA|NA|TRBV19|TRBJ1-2
TGTGCCAGTAGTATCGGCGGAACTAACTATGGCTACACCTTC
CASSIGGTNYGYTF
>NA|NA|TRBV2|TRBJ2-7
TGTGCCAGCCGCGCCGGGGCCCCTGGCGAGCAGTACTTC
CASRAGAPGEQYF
>NA|NA|TRBV19|TRBJ2-3
TGTGCCAGTAGTATTCGGGGAGGCACGAGGATGTTCACAGATACGCAGTATTTT
CASSIRGGTRMFTDTQYF
>NA|NA|TRBV28|TRBJ2-7
TGTGCCAGCACCAAGACAGCTTCCTACGAGCAGTACTTC
CASTKTASYEQYF
>NA|NA|TRBV5-6|TRBJ2-7
TGTGCCAGCAGCCCCCGACACTCCCAGCCTTACGAGCAGTACTTC
CASSPRHSQPYEQYF
>once|TRBD2|TRBV18|TRBJ2-3
TGTGCCAGCTCAAAAGGAAGCGGGACCTCCTTTCTCACAGATACGCAGTATTTT
CASSKGSGTSFLTDTQYF
>once|NA|TRBV5-1|TRBJ1-1
TGCGCCAGCAGCCTCGGCGGGGAAGCCTCAAACACTGAAGCTTTCTTT
CASSLGGEASNTEAFF
>NA|NA|TRBV18|TRBJ2-7
TGTGCCACCCGCGGGTGGGTCTCCTACGAGCAGTACTTC
CATRGWVSYEQYF
>NA|TRBD1|TRBV28|TRBJ1-4
TGTGCCAGCAGGAGAACAGGGGGCCGTGGTAGAGCAGCTAATGAAAAACTGTTTTTT
CASRRTGGRGRAANEKLFF
>NA|NA|TRBV28|TRBJ1-5
TGTGCCAGCAGTCTCACAAGGGGGATCCAGCCCCAGCATTTT
CASSLTRGIQPQHF
>NA|TRBD2|TRBV6-1|TRBJ2-7
TGTGCCAGCAGTGAAGCAGCGGGACTAGCGAGAGTTACGGAGCAGTACTTC
CASSEAAGLARVTEQYF
>NA|NA|TRBV25-1|TRBJ1-4
TGTGCCAGCAGTGGAACAGGGAAGGGTGAAAAACTGTTTTTT
CASSGTGKGEKLFF
>once|TRBD2|TRBV11-2|TRBJ2-1
TGTGCCAGCACCAAAGGACTAGCTGTCAATGAGCAGTTCTTC
CASTKGLAVNEQFF
>NA|TRBD1|TRBV2|TRBJ1-2
TGTGCCAGCGCGACTCCGAACAGGGGTTGGGGCTACACCTTC
CASATPNRGWGYTF
>few|TRBD2|TRBV28|TRBJ2-7
TGTGCCAGCAGTTCCGGGACTAGCGCCTACGAGCAGTACTTC
CASSSGTSAYEQYF
>NA|NA|TRBV7-9|TRBJ1-1
TGTGCCAGCAGCCCCCCCGGGGAGGGGGCTTTCTTT
CASSPPGEGAFF
>NA|TRBD2|TRBV7-9|TRBJ2-7
TGTGCCAGCAGCGTGGGACTAGCGGGAGCCTACGAGCAGTACTTC
CASSVGLAGAYEQYF
>NA|NA|TRBV18|TRBJ1-1
TGTGCCAGCTCACCACCGGGAGCAGGGAACACTGAAGCTTTCTTT
CASSPPGAGNTEAFF
>NA|NA|TRBV5-1|TRBJ1-4
TGCGCCAGCTCAGGGATAGGGGTTAGCGAAAAACTGTTTTTT
CASSGIGVSEKLFF
>NA|NA|TRBV4-1|TRBJ2-5
TGCGCCAGCAGCCGGGGGCCACAAGAGACCCAGTACTTC
CASSRGPQETQYF
>NA|NA|TRBV10-3|TRBJ2-3
TGTGCCATCAGTGAGTGGGGCGGGGTTACAGATACGCAGTATTTT
CAISEWGGVTDTQYF
>NA|NA|TRBV29-1|TRBJ1-1
TGCAGCGTCAGGGGTTTCGACACTGAAGCTTTCTTT
CSVRGFDTEAFF
>NA|TRBD2|TRBV6-6|TRBJ2-4
TGTGCCAGCAGTTACGGAGGACTAGCGCTACAGTACTTC
CASSYGGLALQYF
>NA|NA|TRBV5-1|TRBJ1-4
TGCGCCAGCAGCAAGTCTTCAGGGACTAATGAAAAACTGTTTTTT
CASSKSSGTNEKLFF
>NA|TRBD2|TRBV25-1|TRBJ2-1
TGTGCCACCAAGACTAGCGCGAGATACAATGAGCAGTTCTTC
CATKTSARYNEQFF
>NA|TRBD1|TRBV4-1|TRBJ1-1
TGCGCCAGCAGCCAAGGGACAGGGGGCAACACTGAAGCTTTCTTT
CASSQGTGGNTEAFF
>NA|TRBD2|TRBV27|TRBJ2-2
TGTGCCAGCAGTTTATGGGTAGCGGGAGTCACCGGGGAGCTGTTTTTT
CASSLWVAGVTGELFF
>NA|NA|TRBV5-1|TRBJ2-1
TGCGCCAGCAGCCCGAGCTTGAGGACAAAGGGGAATGAGCAGTTCTTC
CASSPSLRTKGNEQFF
>NA|TRBD2|TRBV9|TRBJ2-7
TGTGCCAGCAGCGCCCGAGAGACTAGCGGGAGGTCCGAGCAGTACTTC
CASSARETSGRSEQYF
>NA|NA|TRBV27|TRBJ2-1
TGTGCCAGCAGTTTCCGCCGGGACTCCAGCTCCTACAATGAGCAGTTCTTC
CASSFRRDSSSYNEQFF
>NA|NA|TRBV5-1|TRBJ1-4
TGCGCCAGCAGCTGGGGGCCCCCAGGTGCAACTAATGAAAAACTGTTTTTT
CASSWGPPGATNEKLFF
>NA|TRBD1|TRBV18|TRBJ2-2
TGTGCCAGCTCATCCCAGGGGGCGGCGAGCACCGGGGAGCTGTTTTTT
CASSSQGAASTGELFF
>NA|NA|TRBV7-5|TRBJ1-2
TGTGTCAGAAGCTACCTCTCAACAGAGCGCAGCTACTATGGCTACACCTTC
CVRSYLSTERSYYGYTF
>NA|NA|TRBV10-3|TRBJ2-1
TGTGCCATCAGTGAGTTGAGTGGGAGTGTGTACAATGAGCAGTTCTTC
CAISELSGSVYNEQFF
>NA|NA|TRBV19|TRBJ1-2
TGTGCCAGTAGTGCCCTAGAGTTGGATGGCTACACCTTC
CASSALELDGYTF
>NA|TRBD2|TRBV7-2|TRBJ2-2
TGTGCCAGCATTACAGCGGGAGGGCCTTACACCGGGGAGCTGTTTTTT
CASITAGGPYTGELFF
>NA|TRBD2|TRBV11-2|TRBJ2-1
TGTGCCAGCAGACCTAGCGGGATGGCCTACAATGAGCAGTTCTTC
CASRPSGMAYNEQFF
>once|NA|TRBV11-2|TRBJ2-5
TGTGCCAGCAGCGTACAAGAGACCCAGTACTTC
CASSVQETQYF
>few|NA|TRBV7-9|TRBJ2-2
TGTGCCAGCAGCTTACCCGCGACTAGCGGGGAGCTGTTTTTT
CASSLPATSGELFF
>NA|NA|TRBV4-1|TRBJ1-3
TGCGCCAGCAGCCAAGATGGAAGGGTCGGATCTGGAAACACCATATATTTT
CASSQDGRVGSGNTIYF
>NA|NA|TRBV5-1|TRBJ2-7
TGCGCCAGCAGCTTGGACGGGACCCCCGGCGAGCAGTACTTC
CASSLDGTPGEQYF
>NA|NA|TRBV5-1|TRBJ1-2
TGCGCCAGCAGCTTGACCGTGGACTATGGCTACACCTTC
CASSLTVDYGYTF
>NA|NA|TRBV19|TRBJ2-3
TGTGCCAGTAGTAGGGGGGTCGGCGGGGCTTACACAGATACGCAGTATTTT
CASSRGVGGAYTDTQYF
>NA|TRBD2|TRBV9|TRBJ2-7
TGTGCCAGCAGCCCCGGGCTAGCGGGCCTAGGCGAGCAGTACTTC
CASSPGLAGLGEQYF
>NA|NA|TRBV11-3|TRBJ2-3
TGTGCCAGCAGCTTAGGGGGCGACACAGATACGCAGTATTTT
CASSLGGDTDTQYF
>NA|NA|TRBV11-3|TRBJ2-1
TGTGCCAGCAGCCCCCGACAGAGCTCCTACAATGAGCAGTTCTTC
CASSPRQSSYNEQFF
>NA|TRBD1|TRBV6-5|TRBJ2-7
TGTGCCAGCAGTTCCCCGGGGACAGGGGACGAGCAGTACTTC
CASSSPGTGDEQYF
>NA|NA|TRBV9|TRBJ2-3
TGTGCCAGCAGCGGAAGGGACCTAGATACGCAGTATTTT
CASSGRDLDTQYF
>NA|NA|TRBV6-6|TRBJ2-7
TGTGCCAGCGGACGAGGGGAGCATCGGGAGCAGTACTTC
CASGRGEHREQYF
>NA|TRBD1|TRBV11-2|TRBJ1-6
TGTGCCAGCAGCTTAGCCCGGACAGGAGGCTCACCCCTCCACTTT
CASSLARTGGSPLHF
>NA|TRBD2|TRBV6-5|TRBJ2-7
TGTGCCAGCAGCGCCGGGGAGGGCTACGAGCAGTACTTC
CASSAGEGYEQYF